The rows below give T cell receptor beta chains drawn from one sample of a study of beta chain features in type 1 diabetes. Measured with immunoSEQ multiplex PCR; TCRdb has only the in-frame clones, and not every one. Among around 280,000 clones listed, approximately 16% were seen once. Sequenced sample: naive CD4+ T cells from blood. These receptors came from a man between 18 and 35 years old with type 1 diabetes. Each CDR3 is given with its conserved first and last residue. The order of the fields is clone size, D gene, J gene, V gene, CDR3 DNA, CDR3 protein. D genes are given only for firm matches. Rows may omit the clone size; those that give it use once, few, many or a size class.

clone_size: -
d_call: TRBD2
j_call: TRBJ2-1
v_call: TRBV5-1
cdr3_nt: TGCGCCAGCAGATTCCTAGCGGGAGTTTCCAATGAGCAGTTCTTC
cdr3_aa: CASRFLAGVSNEQFF

clone_size: few
d_call: TRBD2
j_call: TRBJ2-5
v_call: TRBV6-6
cdr3_nt: TGTGCCAGCATGGGACGGGAGGGGGAGACCCAGTACTTC
cdr3_aa: CASMGREGETQYF

clone_size: -
d_call: TRBD1
j_call: TRBJ2-5
v_call: TRBV7-9
cdr3_nt: TGTGCCAGCAGCTTAGCGGGACAGGGCCGAGAGACCCAGTACTTC
cdr3_aa: CASSLAGQGRETQYF

clone_size: few
d_call: -
j_call: TRBJ2-3
v_call: TRBV2
cdr3_nt: TGTGCCAGCTACGGTGTCAGGGGCACAGATACGCAGTATTTT
cdr3_aa: CASYGVRGTDTQYF

clone_size: -
d_call: -
j_call: TRBJ2-1
v_call: TRBV4-1
cdr3_nt: TGCGCCAGCAGCCAAGATGTCTATTCTACGCAGTTCTTC
cdr3_aa: CASSQDVYSTQFF

clone_size: -
d_call: TRBD2
j_call: TRBJ2-1
v_call: TRBV5-1
cdr3_nt: TGCGCCAGCAGCTTAGTCGGACTAGAGGGGATGGAGTTCTTC
cdr3_aa: CASSLVGLEGMEFF

clone_size: -
d_call: TRBD2
j_call: TRBJ2-3
v_call: TRBV25-1
cdr3_nt: TGTGCCAGCAGTGTCAACGGGGGGAAAGATACGCAGTATTTT
cdr3_aa: CASSVNGGKDTQYF

clone_size: -
d_call: TRBD2
j_call: TRBJ2-3
v_call: TRBV7-2
cdr3_nt: TGTGCCAGCAGCACGAGAGCGGGGCGCACAGATACGCAGTATTTT
cdr3_aa: CASSTRAGRTDTQYF

clone_size: few
d_call: TRBD2
j_call: TRBJ2-2
v_call: TRBV11-2
cdr3_nt: TGTGCCAGCAGCGGTTCGGGGGGGGCCGATCGCACCGGGGAGCTGTTTTTT
cdr3_aa: CASSGSGGADRTGELFF

clone_size: -
d_call: TRBD1
j_call: TRBJ1-2
v_call: TRBV6-5
cdr3_nt: TGTGCCAGCAGTTACTCGGACAGGGGGGCGTTCACCTTC
cdr3_aa: CASSYSDRGAFTF

clone_size: -
d_call: -
j_call: TRBJ1-5
v_call: TRBV29-1
cdr3_nt: TGCAGCGTTGAAGGGGGGACAAACCAGCCCCAGCATTTT
cdr3_aa: CSVEGGTNQPQHF

clone_size: -
d_call: TRBD1
j_call: TRBJ1-2
v_call: TRBV2
cdr3_nt: TGTGCCAGCAGGATAACAGGGGGGGAGTATGGCTACACCTTC
cdr3_aa: CASRITGGEYGYTF

clone_size: few
d_call: -
j_call: TRBJ1-5
v_call: TRBV2
cdr3_nt: TGTGCCAGCAGCCTAAGCAATCAGCCCCAGCATTTT
cdr3_aa: CASSLSNQPQHF

clone_size: -
d_call: TRBD2
j_call: TRBJ2-7
v_call: TRBV7-2
cdr3_nt: TGTGCCAGCAGCCCCCTAGGGATAGCGGGAGCTTTCGAGCAGTACTTC
cdr3_aa: CASSPLGIAGAFEQYF

clone_size: -
d_call: -
j_call: TRBJ2-1
v_call: TRBV19
cdr3_nt: TGTGCCAGTAGTGGACCTCGGGGTGGCAGCTACAATGAGCAGTTCTTC
cdr3_aa: CASSGPRGGSYNEQFF

clone_size: few
d_call: TRBD2
j_call: TRBJ2-3
v_call: TRBV4-3
cdr3_nt: TGCGCCAGCAGCCAAGGTCCTAGCGGGGGGGCCGGGGATACGCAGTATTTT
cdr3_aa: CASSQGPSGGAGDTQYF

clone_size: -
d_call: -
j_call: TRBJ2-1
v_call: TRBV13
cdr3_nt: TGTGCCAGCAGCTTGGACAGACTCCCTCGCCTTGGGCAGTTCTTC
cdr3_aa: CASSLDRLPRLGQFF

clone_size: few
d_call: -
j_call: TRBJ1-2
v_call: TRBV2
cdr3_nt: TGTGCCAGCAGTGGGGGGGGAGCTAACTATGGCTACACCTTC
cdr3_aa: CASSGGGANYGYTF

clone_size: few
d_call: -
j_call: TRBJ2-7
v_call: TRBV7-2
cdr3_nt: TGTGCCAGCAGCTTACCGAGCTCCTACGAGCAGTACTTC
cdr3_aa: CASSLPSSYEQYF

clone_size: few
d_call: TRBD2
j_call: TRBJ2-1
v_call: TRBV7-2
cdr3_nt: TGTGCCAGCAGCTCCGGCGAGCGGGGGGGCAATGAGCAGTTCTTC
cdr3_aa: CASSSGERGGNEQFF

clone_size: few
d_call: -
j_call: TRBJ2-1
v_call: TRBV29-1
cdr3_nt: TGCAGCGTTGAGAGAGGGTCCCTAAGCGGTTTCGGGCAGTTCTTC
cdr3_aa: CSVERGSLSGFGQFF

clone_size: few
d_call: -
j_call: TRBJ2-1
v_call: TRBV19
cdr3_nt: TGTGCCAGTAGTATAATCGGGTCCTTGGACAATGAGCAGTTCTTC
cdr3_aa: CASSIIGSLDNEQFF

clone_size: -
d_call: TRBD1
j_call: TRBJ1-1
v_call: TRBV6-5
cdr3_nt: TGTGCCAGCAGTTACGACAGGGGAGCGACTGAAGCTTTCTTT
cdr3_aa: CASSYDRGATEAFF

clone_size: few
d_call: -
j_call: TRBJ1-2
v_call: TRBV30
cdr3_nt: TGTGCCTGGACACCCGGGACAAGAATAAGGGGTGGCTACACCTTC
cdr3_aa: CAWTPGTRIRGGYTF

clone_size: -
d_call: -
j_call: TRBJ2-3
v_call: TRBV9
cdr3_nt: TGTGCCAGCAGCGTAGGTCGGTGGCAGGGCACCGATACGCAGTATTTT
cdr3_aa: CASSVGRWQGTDTQYF

clone_size: -
d_call: -
j_call: TRBJ2-1
v_call: TRBV7-2
cdr3_nt: TGTGCCAGCAGCTTATACGGCACTATCTACAATGAGCAGTTCTTC
cdr3_aa: CASSLYGTIYNEQFF

clone_size: few
d_call: -
j_call: TRBJ2-2
v_call: TRBV9
cdr3_nt: TGTGCCAGCAGCCCCCGGGGTCTGGGCACCGGGGAGCTGTTTTTT
cdr3_aa: CASSPRGLGTGELFF

clone_size: -
d_call: TRBD1
j_call: TRBJ1-4
v_call: TRBV7-2
cdr3_nt: TGTGCCAGCAGTTCGACAGGGGGCTATGAAAAACTGTTTTTT
cdr3_aa: CASSSTGGYEKLFF

clone_size: few
d_call: TRBD1
j_call: TRBJ2-2
v_call: TRBV19
cdr3_nt: TGTGCCAGTACCCGGACAGGGGCGAACACCGGGGAGCTGTTTTTT
cdr3_aa: CASTRTGANTGELFF

clone_size: few
d_call: TRBD1
j_call: TRBJ2-3
v_call: TRBV7-2
cdr3_nt: TGTGCCAGCAGCTTAAGGGGGCTAGGGACAGATACGCAGTATTTT
cdr3_aa: CASSLRGLGTDTQYF

clone_size: few
d_call: -
j_call: TRBJ2-1
v_call: TRBV2
cdr3_nt: TGTGCCAGCAGTCTAAATGAGCAGTTCTTC
cdr3_aa: CASSLNEQFF

clone_size: -
d_call: -
j_call: TRBJ1-2
v_call: TRBV27
cdr3_nt: TGTGCCAGCGGGCTCCGACAGTCTAACTATGGCTACACCTTC
cdr3_aa: CASGLRQSNYGYTF

clone_size: -
d_call: TRBD1
j_call: TRBJ2-2
v_call: TRBV11-1
cdr3_nt: TGTGCCAGCAGTTTACCCCCCGGGACAGGGACCGGGGAGCTGTTTTTT
cdr3_aa: CASSLPPGTGTGELFF

clone_size: -
d_call: -
j_call: TRBJ2-7
v_call: TRBV28
cdr3_nt: TGTGCCAGCAGCCCCGGGAGCGCCGCCTACGAGCAGTACTTC
cdr3_aa: CASSPGSAAYEQYF

clone_size: few
d_call: -
j_call: TRBJ2-7
v_call: TRBV5-1
cdr3_nt: TGCGCCAGCAGCTTAGGACGGGGGGCGACCTACGAGCAGTACTTC
cdr3_aa: CASSLGRGATYEQYF

clone_size: -
d_call: -
j_call: TRBJ2-1
v_call: TRBV10-3
cdr3_nt: TGTGCCATCAGTGAGACTTACAATGAGCAGTTCTTC
cdr3_aa: CAISETYNEQFF

clone_size: -
d_call: TRBD1
j_call: TRBJ1-4
v_call: TRBV15
cdr3_nt: TGTGCCACTTCCCCCCTGGGACAGAGGAATGAAAAACTGTTTTTT
cdr3_aa: CATSPLGQRNEKLFF

clone_size: few
d_call: -
j_call: TRBJ1-2
v_call: TRBV5-6
cdr3_nt: TGTGCCAGCAGCTTGGATCAGGGTCCCTATGGCTACACCTTC
cdr3_aa: CASSLDQGPYGYTF

clone_size: -
d_call: TRBD1
j_call: TRBJ1-1
v_call: TRBV25-1
cdr3_nt: TGTGCCAGCCGCACGTGGACAGGGAGCACTGAAGCTTTCTTT
cdr3_aa: CASRTWTGSTEAFF

clone_size: -
d_call: -
j_call: TRBJ2-4
v_call: TRBV10-3
cdr3_nt: TGTGCCATCTCAGGGGCCCAGGCCAAAAACATTCAGTACTTC
cdr3_aa: CAISGAQAKNIQYF

clone_size: few
d_call: -
j_call: TRBJ2-7
v_call: TRBV11-2
cdr3_nt: TGTGCCAGCAGCGATACCGCGGGGTTCTACGAGCAGTACTTC
cdr3_aa: CASSDTAGFYEQYF